The following is a T cell receptor beta chain sequence with its context. CDR3 size: 15 residues. Germline assignment: CDR1 MDHEN and CDR2 SYDVKM. The ends lost 5 bases at V and 6 bases at J; junction bases unmatched: 8. Authors' data handling: Amplification from reference gene primers served as the basis for estimated nucleated cell counts. Clones were sequenced by immunoSEQ multiplex PCR, and TCRdb holds only the in-frame ones, with some missing. The V and J calls and the clone size are those of that table, but D and trimming were determined from the DNA. The table has about 100,000 clones, almost 90% seen once; the top ten hold 5%. This sample was taken from a study of blood T cell repertoires in COVID-19. Study background: Specimens from acute and convalescent COVID-19 originated in the United States, Italy and Spain. The cDNA or gDNA used as material had been derived from T cells, B-cell-depleted T cells, or PBMCs.

The chain employs TRBV28 and TRBJ2-7; the match to TRBD1 covers 12 bases. The sequencing sample was made of peripheral blood. The TCR sequence derives from a human donor in a cohort sampled during active COVID-19. The CDR3 nucleotides are TGTGCCAGCAGTCTAGCCCTGGGACAGGGGGCCGAGCAGTACTTC. This codes for CASSLALGQGAEQYF.